The T cell receptor (beta chain) described here comes from a study of cytomegalovirus exposure and HLA in healthy donors. Study-wide points: Follow-up analysis seemed to connect common viral pathogens with several of the most significant clusters identified. A few V segments could not be told apart, such as TRBV6-2 and TRBV6-3, and were left out. Reportedly, TCR beta sequences accurately predicted HLA-A and HLA-B alleles in most subjects.

PCR involved 60 Vbeta and 13 Jbeta primers. Method: immunoSEQ multiplex PCR; TCRdb's copy keeps in-frame clones and lacks some. The table shows about 140,000 clones, with under 10% occurring only once. This clone was seen a few times. No antigen is known for it. V was clipped by 5 bases and J by 0 bases; unmatched bases: 2. The CDR3 covers 14 residues. Germline V gene lookup returns CDR1 SGHRS and CDR2 YFSETQ. The rearrangement joins TRBV5-1 to TRBJ2-7; TRBD1 aligns across 10 bases. Input material: PBMCs. This clonotype was obtained from a woman between 35 and 50 years old in good health and CMV-seropositive. The DNA of the CDR3 is TGCGCCAGCAGGGGACAGGGGAGCTCCTACGAGCAGTACTTC. Translated: CASRGQGSSYEQYF.